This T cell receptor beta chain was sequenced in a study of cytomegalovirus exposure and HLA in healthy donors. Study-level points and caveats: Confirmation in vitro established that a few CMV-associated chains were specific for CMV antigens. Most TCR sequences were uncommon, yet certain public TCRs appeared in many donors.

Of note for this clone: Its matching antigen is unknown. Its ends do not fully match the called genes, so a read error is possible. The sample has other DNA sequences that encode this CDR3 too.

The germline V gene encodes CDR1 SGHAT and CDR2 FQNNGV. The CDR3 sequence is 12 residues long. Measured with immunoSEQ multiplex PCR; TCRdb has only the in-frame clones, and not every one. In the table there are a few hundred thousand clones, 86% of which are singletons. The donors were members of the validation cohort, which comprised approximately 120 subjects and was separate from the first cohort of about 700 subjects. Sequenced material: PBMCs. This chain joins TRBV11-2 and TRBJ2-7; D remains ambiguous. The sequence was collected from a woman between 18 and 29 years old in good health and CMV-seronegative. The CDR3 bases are TGTGCCAGCAGCCTAGACCGCTACGAGCAGTACTTC. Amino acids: CASSLDRYEQYF.